This TCR beta chain was sequenced during a study of cytomegalovirus exposure and HLA in healthy donors. The study's findings and limits: The records held CMV serostatus as the only immune exposure information. There were several of the most significant clusters that appeared linked to common viral pathogens in a later analysis. With further analysis later on, most CMV-associated TCR beta chains appeared HLA-restricted.

The PCR had 60 Vbeta and 13 Jbeta primers. TCRdb's table, derived via immunoSEQ multiplex PCR, lists solely in-frame clones and lacks some. Of fewer than 250,000 clones listed, approximately 79% are singletons. With 11 bases removed from V and 7 bases from J, the gap between germline ends came to 20 bases. Germline CDR1 and CDR2: SEHNR and FQNEAQ (reference sequence). CDR3 size: 13 residues. As concerns this clone: The antigen remains undetermined.

The chain combines TRBV7-9 with TRBJ2-5; tentatively, D is TRBD2 (6 bases). The sequenced material came from PBMCs. This receptor was identified in a woman under 30 in good health and CMV-seronegative. DNA of the CDR3: TGTGCCGGAAGGAGGGAGACCGGCGGGACCCAGTACTTC. Translated, it gives CAGRRETGGTQYF.